This paragraph reports one T cell receptor beta chain. This entry comes from a study of ipilimumab plus nivolumab after autologous stem cell transplantation. Study at large: A median of roughly eight nivolumab and 4 to 6 ipilimumab doses were given.

Profiled with immunoSEQ multiplex PCR; TCRdb holds only in-frame clones, not every one. The repertoire holds roughly 16,000 clones, with 80% to 85% as singletons. Germline assignment: CDR1 SGHVS and CDR2 FNYEAQ. The CDR3 has 12 residues. The ends were cut back, 1 base at V and 4 bases at J, with 4 bases in the middle. Through week 26, nivolumab 3 mg/kg IV was given weeks 1, 4, 7, 10, then biweekly. The material sequenced was PBMCs, taken in a trial of ipilimumab plus nivolumab as post-transplant consolidation. The V and J genes are TRBV7-6 and TRBJ2-5; D gene ambiguous. The sequence derives from a male donor with diffuse large B-cell lymphoma. This CDR3 is CASSLGSETQYF. The CDR3 region has the DNA TGTGCCAGCAGCTTAGGGTCAGAGACCCAGTACTTC.